The 15 T cell receptor beta chains below all came from one sample that was sequenced in a study of blood T cell repertoires in COVID-19. Using immunoSEQ multiplex PCR, the repertoire was profiled, and TCRdb retains in-frame clones only, with some absent. The table shows more than 95,000 clones, with 81% occurring only once. Sequenced material: peripheral blood. The receptors come from a young man with COVID-19, enrolled during active disease.

The chain has TRBV5-6 and TRBJ2-1; no firm D call. The CDR3 runs 14 residues. CDR1 and CDR2 (germline): SGHDT, YYEEEE. Between the trimmed V and J ends, which lost 2 bases and 4 bases, there was a span of 10 bases. The chain's CDR3 is CASSFLLAYNEQFF. The CDR3 DNA reads as TGTGCCAGCAGCTTCCTGCTTGCGTACAATGAGCAGTTCTTC.

This chain joins TRBV30 and TRBJ2-7; tentatively, D is TRBD1 (5 bases). Germline CDR1 is GTSNPN and CDR2 is SVGIG (reference sequence). The CDR3 loop spans 11 amino acids. CDR3 coding DNA: TGTGCTTGGCAGGGATCTCGCGAGCAGTACTTC. This translates into CAWQGSREQYF.

The chain is built from TRBV28 and TRBJ1-1, with D hard to call. The ends were cut back, 6 bases at V and 1 base at J, with 24 bases in the middle. The CDR3 spans 18 residues. Germline V gene lookup returns CDR1 MDHEN and CDR2 SYDVKM. The CDR3 spells CASSVEGGVSLGNTEAFF. The CDR3, as DNA: TGTGCCAGCAGCGTTGAGGGCGGGGTTTCCTTGGGGAACACTGAAGCTTTCTTT.

The rearrangement uses TRBV5-1 and TRBJ2-1, with 11 bases lining up with TRBD1. V shed 9 bases and J 7 bases; nucleotides not matched to a gene: 9. The CDR3 runs 14 residues. CDR1 and CDR2 (germline): SGHRS, YFSETQ. CDR3 sequence reads: CATQPGQGVNEQFF. In DNA, the CDR3 is TGCGCCACCCAACCGGGACAGGGGGTGAATGAGCAGTTCTTC.

This clone came up a few times. The chain carries TRBV2 and TRBJ2-1; D uncertain. V was pared by 4 bases and J by 6 bases, with 10 bases between. Germline V gives CDR1 SNHLY, CDR2 FYNNEI. The CDR3 has 13 amino acids. CDR3 sequence: CASSARPVNEQFF. The DNA of the CDR3 is TGTGCCAGCAGTGCGAGGCCAGTCAATGAGCAGTTCTTC. Variable domain in full (rest from reference TRBV2 and TRBJ2-1): EPEVTQTPSHQVTQMGQEVILRCVPISNHLYFYWYRQILGQKVEFLVSFYNNEISEKSEIFDDQFSVERPDGSNFTLKIRSTKLEDSAMYFCASSARPVNEQFFGPGTRLTVL.

The CDR3 loop reads CASSHGGRVGGNTIYF. DNA of the CDR3: TGTGCCAGCAGCCACGGGGGAAGGGTCGGAGGAAACACCATATATTTT. The V call is TRBV3-1 (or the pseudogene TRBV3-2), the J call TRBJ1-3; possibly TRBD1 for D (5 bases). The CDR3 sequence is 16 residues long. Germline lookup yields CDR1 LGHDT and CDR2 YNNKEL (reference sequence). The germline V and J ends were trimmed by 3 bases and 4 bases, with 16 bases remaining between them.

The V call is TRBV4-1, the J call TRBJ1-4, with no clear D. V lost 4 bases and J 6 bases, leaving 21 bases between the germline ends. This CDR3 contains 17 residues. CDR1 is MGHRA, CDR2 YSYEKL, per germline. The CDR3 DNA follows: TGCGCCAGCAGCCGTTCCGCCTTGGGCCCCGGGGATGAAAAACTGTTTTTT. It codes for CASSRSALGPGDEKLFF.

This chain uses TRBV5-1 with TRBJ1-1; D is uncertain. Trimming cost V 2 bases and J 0 bases, with 8 bases left between them. The V gene's germline CDR1 is SGHRS and CDR2 YFSETQ. The CDR3 consists of 14 residues. The CDR3 DNA reads as TGCGCCAGCAGCTTTGAGGGCATGAACACTGAAGCTTTCTTT. Encoded protein: CASSFEGMNTEAFF.

This chain connects TRBV30 to TRBJ1-1; 8 positions match TRBD1. The germline V gene has CDR1 GTSNPN and CDR2 SVGIG (reference sequence). CDR3 length: 13 residues. The J segment lost 10 bases and the V segment lost 3 bases, leaving 10 bases of the junction unmatched. CDR3 amino acids: CAWRRTGGQGAFF. The CDR3 region has the DNA TGTGCCTGGAGGCGAACAGGGGGTCAAGGAGCTTTCTTT.

The V and J genes are TRBV18 and TRBJ2-7; possibly TRBD2 for D (5 bases). Deletions cut 3 bases from V and 2 bases from J, with 8 bases between. This CDR3 comprises 13 residues. Germline-derived CDR1 and CDR2 are KGHSH and LQKENI. CDR3 sequence: CASSPPRAYEQYF. The CDR3 DNA sequence: TGTGCCAGCTCACCCCCGAGGGCCTACGAGCAGTACTTC.

The V and J genes are TRBV11-3 and TRBJ2-2, with 7 nucleotides matching TRBD2. The CDR3 contains 15 residues. The trim removed 1 base at V and 4 bases at J, leaving 3 bases unmatched. Looked up from germline, CDR1 is SGHNT and CDR2 is YENEEA. CDR3 sequence reads: CASSLGREFTGELFF. CDR3 sequence (DNA): TGTGCCAGCAGCTTAGGGCGGGAGTTCACCGGGGAGCTGTTTTTT.

The chain couples TRBV10-3 to TRBJ1-5; TRBD1 might be the D (6 bases). Germline values: CDR1 ENHRY, CDR2 SYGVKD. Trimming took off 5 bases at V and 4 bases at J, with 15 bases between the two ends. The CDR3 covers 15 residues. In DNA form, the CDR3 reads TGTGCCATCAGTTCTACCGACAGGAGAAATCAGCCCCAGCATTTT. It codes for CAISSTDRRNQPQHF.

V is TRBV11-2 and J is TRBJ2-5; 9 positions agree with TRBD1. The CDR3 is made up of 15 amino acids. Losses at the gene ends were 5 bases for V and 5 bases for J; bases not matched to a gene: 9. Germline V CDR1 and CDR2: SGHAT, FQNNGV. The CDR3 region has the DNA TGTGCCAGCAGCCCGCTGGACAGGGGCACGGAGACCCAGTACTTC. Residues: CASSPLDRGTETQYF.

This clone was observed a few times. The CDR3 region has the DNA TGCGCCAGCAGCCAAGCGGGGTCATCTGGGGCCAACGTCCTGACTTTC. It encodes CASSQAGSSGANVLTF. The chain carries TRBV4-3 and TRBJ2-6, with D tentatively TRBD2 (5 bases). The germline V and J ends were trimmed by 1 base and 1 base, with 8 bases remaining between them. The CDR3 extends over 16 amino acids. Looked up from germline, CDR1 is LGHNA and CDR2 is YSLEER.

The chain has TRBV28 and TRBJ1-1, with D unresolved. Per the germline V gene, CDR1 is MDHEN and CDR2 is SYDVKM. This CDR3 comprises 17 residues. V lost 4 bases and J lost 4, with 22 bases in between. CDR3 amino acids: CASSSWARVPSATEAFF. CDR3 in DNA: TGTGCCAGCAGTTCATGGGCGAGGGTGCCTAGCGCCACTGAAGCTTTCTTT.